Listed below are T cell receptor beta chains from one sample, sequenced in a study of T cell responses to AZD1222 COVID-19 vaccine. Here immunoSEQ multiplex PCR was the method, and the copy in TCRdb shows in-frame clones only, minus some. The sample carries about 130,000 clones, over 85% recorded once. This specimen was peripheral blood, taken 28 days after the second AZD1222 dose. These receptors all come from an adult who received the AZD1222 COVID-19 vaccine. The CDR3 runs from the conserved cysteine through the conserved F or W. The D gene is left open where the match is weak. Clone size is shown for a subset of rows, as once, few, many or a class of expanded clone.

>.|TRBJ1-1|TRBV5-1|.
CASSLDLGRTEAFF
TGCGCCAGCAGCTTGGATTTAGGACGCACTGAAGCTTTCTTT
>.|TRBJ1-1|TRBV6-5|.
CASTTTSISTEAFF
TGTGCCAGCACCACTACCTCGATCAGCACTGAAGCTTTCTTT
>.|TRBJ1-1|TRBV4-1|.
CASSLSGTLNTEAFF
TGCGCCAGCAGCCTCTCCGGGACTTTGAACACTGAAGCTTTCTTT
>.|TRBJ1-1|TRBV6-5|.
CASSDRRGNTEAFF
TGTGCCAGCAGCGACAGGCGGGGGAACACTGAAGCTTTCTTT
>.|TRBJ2-2|TRBV5-4|.
CASSLNTGELFF
TGTGCCAGCAGCTTAAATACCGGGGAGCTGTTTTTT
>.|TRBJ1-6|TRBV27|.
CASSLDPFSTYNSPLHF
TGTGCCAGCAGTTTAGACCCCTTTAGCACCTATAATTCACCCCTCCACTTT
>TRBD1|TRBJ1-1|TRBV7-9|.
CASSLGTGDSEAFF
TGTGCCAGCAGCTTAGGGACAGGGGATAGTGAAGCTTTCTTT
>TRBD1|TRBJ1-5|TRBV10-3|once
CAISDGQGNQPQHF
TGTGCCATCTCGGATGGACAGGGCAATCAGCCCCAGCATTTT
>TRBD2|TRBJ2-1|TRBV3-1/TRBV3-2|.
CASSQVAGGGHEQFF
TGTGCCAGCAGCCAAGTAGCGGGGGGGGGCCATGAGCAGTTCTTC
>.|TRBJ1-4|TRBV3-1/TRBV3-2|.
CASRASPTSNEKLFF
TGTGCCAGCAGGGCGTCTCCTACATCTAATGAAAAACTGTTTTTT
>.|TRBJ2-7|TRBV2|once
CASSEVRGYEQYF
TGTGCCAGCAGTGAGGTACGGGGCTACGAGCAGTACTTC
>.|TRBJ1-6|TRBV5-8|once
CASSLAGSGNSPLHF
TGTGCCAGCAGCTTGGCCGGGTCCGGCAATTCACCCCTCCACTTT
>.|TRBJ1-1|TRBV6-5|.
CASWWTLNTEAFF
TGTGCCAGCTGGTGGACTCTGAACACTGAAGCTTTCTTT
>.|TRBJ1-6|TRBV6-1|.
CASSEEDSYNSPLHF
TGTGCCAGCAGTGAAGAAGACTCCTATAATTCACCCCTCCACTTT
>TRBD1|TRBJ1-5|TRBV6-6|.
CASSYSTGGFQPQHF
TGTGCCAGCAGTTACTCCACAGGGGGCTTTCAGCCCCAGCATTTT
>.|TRBJ1-1|TRBV3-1/TRBV3-2|.
CASSQAGRLGTEAFF
TGTGCCAGCAGCCAAGCGGGACGCTTGGGCACTGAAGCTTTCTTT
>.|TRBJ1-6|TRBV6-5|once
CASSLQGVGSPLHF
TGTGCCAGCAGTTTGCAGGGTGTTGGTTCACCCCTCCACTTT
>.|TRBJ1-5|TRBV7-8|few
CASSLFIGGNQPQHF
TGTGCCAGCAGCTTATTTATAGGAGGGAATCAGCCCCAGCATTTT
>TRBD1|TRBJ1-5|TRBV2|.
CASRSGTGPQPQHF
TGTGCCAGCAGATCCGGGACAGGGCCCCAGCCCCAGCATTTT
>.|TRBJ1-2|TRBV18|once
CASSPDRDYGYTF
TGTGCCAGCTCACCGGACAGAGACTATGGCTACACCTTC
>.|TRBJ1-2|TRBV6-5|.
CATKRGSAYGYTF
TGTGCCACAAAGCGGGGTTCCGCCTATGGCTACACCTTC
>TRBD2|TRBJ2-3|TRBV2|.
CASSSSGGRSYF
TGTGCCAGCAGTTCTAGCGGGGGGAGGTCCTATTTT
>TRBD2|TRBJ2-3|TRBV10-3|.
CAISAPNYLTSETDTQYF
TGTGCCATCAGCGCTCCAAATTACTTGACTAGCGAGACAGATACGCAGTATTTT
>.|TRBJ1-4|TRBV7-8|.
CASSLYGAENEKLFF
TGTGCCAGCAGCTTATACGGGGCCGAAAATGAAAAACTGTTTTTT
>.|TRBJ1-4|TRBV3-1/TRBV3-2|.
CASNTLGSEKLFF
TGTGCCAGCAACACCCTCGGGTCGGAAAAACTGTTTTTT
>.|TRBJ2-7|TRBV5-1|.
CASSFGAYEQYF
TGCGCCAGCAGCTTCGGGGCCTACGAGCAGTACTTC
>.|TRBJ1-5|TRBV9|.
CASSVQGNSNQPQHF
TGTGCCAGCAGCGTACAGGGCAATAGCAATCAGCCCCAGCATTTT
>.|TRBJ1-3|TRBV7-9|.
CASSLDSGSGNTIYF
TGTGCCAGCAGCTTAGACAGCGGCTCTGGAAACACCATATATTTT
>.|TRBJ1-1|TRBV4-1|.
CASSQDPTFGGEAFF
TGCGCCAGCAGCCAAGACCCGACCTTTGGGGGTGAAGCTTTCTTT
>.|TRBJ2-2|TRBV6-6|once
CASSYSILSNTGELFF
TGTGCCAGCAGTTACTCGATACTATCCAACACCGGGGAGCTGTTTTTT
>.|TRBJ2-5|TRBV3-1/TRBV3-2|.
CASRRDSYQETQYF
TGTGCCAGCAGGCGAGACAGCTACCAAGAGACCCAGTACTTC
>.|TRBJ1-1|TRBV4-1|.
CASSQEGSGTEAFF
TGCGCCAGCAGCCAAGAGGGGAGCGGCACTGAAGCTTTCTTT
>.|TRBJ2-1|TRBV6-1|.
CASSEVSQVLYNEQFF
TGTGCCAGCAGTGAAGTCTCACAGGTGCTCTACAATGAGCAGTTCTTC
>.|TRBJ1-1|TRBV13|.
CASSLAGEATEAFF
TGTGCCAGCAGCTTAGCGGGTGAGGCCACTGAAGCTTTCTTT
>.|TRBJ1-2|TRBV4-3|.
CASSPQAGDSGYTF
TGCGCCAGCAGCCCCCAGGCGGGGGATAGTGGCTACACCTTC
>.|TRBJ1-2|TRBV30|.
CAWSEQGNDPDGYTF
TGTGCCTGGAGCGAGCAGGGGAACGACCCGGATGGCTACACCTTC
>.|TRBJ1-1|TRBV6-2/TRBV6-3|.
CASTPVGSRGAFF
TGTGCCAGCACCCCTGTAGGGAGTAGGGGAGCTTTCTTT
>TRBD1|TRBJ2-7|TRBV28|.
CAVQYRDRSYEQYF
TGTGCCGTTCAGTACCGGGACAGATCCTACGAGCAGTACTTC
>.|TRBJ1-2|TRBV5-5|.
CASSPDPAFAGYTF
TGTGCCAGCAGTCCCGATCCCGCCTTTGCTGGCTACACCTTC
>TRBD1|TRBJ1-2|TRBV4-1|once
CASSLRDRGNYGYTF
TGCGCCAGCAGCCTCCGGGACAGGGGTAACTATGGCTACACCTTC